The 4 T cell receptor beta chains given below trace back to one sample, sequenced in a study of blood T cells in healthy people across ages. Primers used in a second PCR of about 6 to 11 cycles were a sample-barcoded 5' primer and a J-beta primer mix. From the 5' RACE reads, TCRdb called clonotypes with MiXCR, one entry per CDR3 protein. Here the sample spans around 800,000 distinct CDR3 sequences, around two thirds being singletons. The specimen was blood. The receptor set was obtained from a man aged 25-45 years in good health.

The chain combines TRBV28 with TRBJ2-3, with TRBD1 matching 8 bases. V was pared by 2 bases and J by 4 bases, with 17 bases of the junction left unmatched. The CDR3 is 19 residues long. Germline V CDR1 and CDR2: MDHEN, SYDVKM. The CDR3: CASSLDWMEGQERADTQYF. CDR3 coding DNA: TGTGCCAGCAGTTTAGATTGGATGGAGGGACAGGAAAGGGCAGATACGCAGTATTTT.

This clonotype was seen only once. A read error may produce the germline difference seen at one junction end. V gene TRBV7-2 combines with J gene TRBJ2-4; D is uncertain. Germline V gene sequence: CDR1 SGHTA, CDR2 FQGNSA. The CDR3 spans 14 residues. The CDR3 spells CAGSLGSGSKEQYF. The CDR3 DNA follows: TGTGCCGGCAGCTTAGGGTCGGGTTCTAAAGAGCAGTACTTC. The full variable domain, its missing parts supplied by reference TRBV7-2 and TRBJ2-4, is GAGVSQSPSNKVTEKGKDVELRCDPISGHTALYWYRQSLGQGLEFLIYFQGNSAPDKSGLPSDRFSAERTGGSVSTLTIQRTQQEDSAVYLCAGSLGSGSKEQYFGAGTRLSVL.

This clonotype was seen more than once but under ten times. The chain links TRBV7-9 to TRBJ1-6; perhaps TRBD1 as D (6 bases). This CDR3 is 13 amino acids long. Trimming took off 8 bases at V and 6 bases at J, with 11 bases between the two ends. The germline CDR1 and CDR2 sequences are SEHNR and FQNEAQ (reference sequence). The CDR3 DNA reads TGTGCCAGCTTAGGGGGAATTAATTCACCCCTCCACTTT. This encodes CASLGGINSPLHF. The entire variable domain, with the rest obtained from reference TRBV7-9 and TRBJ1-6, is as follows: DTGVSQNPRHKITKRGQNVTFRCDPISEHNRLYWYRQTLGQGPEFLTYFQNEAQLEKSRLLSDRFSAERPKGSFSTLEIQRTEQGDSAMYLCASLGGINSPLHFGNGTRLTVT.

A remark on this clonotype: The junction departs from germline at one end; a sequencing error may be responsible. The rearrangement links TRBV7-2 to TRBJ2-3; weak D call: TRBD2 (5 bases). The germline V gene has CDR1 SGHTA and CDR2 FQGNSA. The CDR3 is 14 amino acids. The CDR3: CASSVAPATDTQYF. Written as DNA, the CDR3 is TGTGCCAGCAGCGTAGCGCCCGCCACAGATACGCAGTATTTT.